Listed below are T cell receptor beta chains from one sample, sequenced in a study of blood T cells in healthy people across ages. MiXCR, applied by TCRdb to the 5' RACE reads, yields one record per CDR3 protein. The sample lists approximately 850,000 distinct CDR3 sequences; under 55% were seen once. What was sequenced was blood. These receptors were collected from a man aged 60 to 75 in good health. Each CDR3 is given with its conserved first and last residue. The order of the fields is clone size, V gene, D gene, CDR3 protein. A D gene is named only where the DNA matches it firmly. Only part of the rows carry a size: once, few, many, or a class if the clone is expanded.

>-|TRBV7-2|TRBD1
CASSPNRQGIGTEAFF
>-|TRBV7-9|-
CASSLRRDINTIYF
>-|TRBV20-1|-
CSARWQFEQFF
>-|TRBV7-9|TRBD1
CASSTPGTGDGYTF
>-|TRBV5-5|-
CASSDLSGLLVAKNIQYF
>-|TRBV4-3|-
CASSQDRAVRHQPQHF
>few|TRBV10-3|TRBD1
CAISVRDRGSYEQYF
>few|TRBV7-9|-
CASSPPGYPDGYTF
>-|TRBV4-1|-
CASRPAGVAYFNENPITTKLFF
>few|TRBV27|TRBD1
CASRLSGTAYGYTF
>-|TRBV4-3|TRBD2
CASSQGIGGAFGEQFF
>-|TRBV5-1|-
CASSFSGGKTQYF
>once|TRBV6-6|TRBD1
CASSTHTGVENIQYF
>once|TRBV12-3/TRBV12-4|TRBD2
CASSRPGGDTQYF
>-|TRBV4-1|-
CASSQEGPRETRYF
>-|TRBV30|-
CAWRTTGYDGYTF
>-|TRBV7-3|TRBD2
CASSPRTSGGHYNEQFF